This T cell receptor (beta chain) originates from a study of cytomegalovirus exposure and HLA in healthy donors. Use of 60 Vbeta and 13 Jbeta primers characterized the PCR. Repertoires were generated with immunoSEQ multiplex PCR, while TCRdb's copy carries only in-frame clones and drops some. The table lists roughly 160,000 clones, approximately 79% of them singletons. The germline V and J ends were trimmed by 6 bases and 1 base, with 13 bases remaining between them. There are 15 residues in the CDR3. Germline V gives CDR1 MGHRA, CDR2 YSYEKL. This chain connects TRBV4-1 to TRBJ2-4, with TRBD1 as a possible D gene (6 bases). The receptor was isolated from a male donor in good health and CMV-seronegative. Input material: PBMCs. CDR3 coding DNA: TGCGCCAGCAGTAAGTTGGGGGCGGCCAAAAACATTCAGTACTTC. Translation gives CASSKLGAAKNIQYF.